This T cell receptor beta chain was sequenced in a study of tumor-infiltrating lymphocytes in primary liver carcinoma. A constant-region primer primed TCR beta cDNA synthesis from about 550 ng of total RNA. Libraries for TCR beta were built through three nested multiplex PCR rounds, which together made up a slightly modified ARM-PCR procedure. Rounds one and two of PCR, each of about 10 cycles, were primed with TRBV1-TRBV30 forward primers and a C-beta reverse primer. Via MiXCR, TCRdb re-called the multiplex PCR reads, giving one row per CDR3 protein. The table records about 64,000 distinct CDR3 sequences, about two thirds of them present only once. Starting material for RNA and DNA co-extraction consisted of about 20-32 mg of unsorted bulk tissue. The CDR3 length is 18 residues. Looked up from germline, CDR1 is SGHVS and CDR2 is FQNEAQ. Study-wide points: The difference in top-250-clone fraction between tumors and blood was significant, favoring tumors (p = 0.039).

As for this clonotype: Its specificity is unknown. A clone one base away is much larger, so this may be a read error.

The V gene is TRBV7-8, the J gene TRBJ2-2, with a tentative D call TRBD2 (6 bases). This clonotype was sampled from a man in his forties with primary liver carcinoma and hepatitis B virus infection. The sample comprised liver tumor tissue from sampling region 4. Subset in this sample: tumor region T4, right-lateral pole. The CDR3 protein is CASSTSSLRGANTGELFF. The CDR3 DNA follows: TGTGCCAGCAGCACAAGCTCGCTGCGGGGCGCGAACACCGGGGAGCTGTTTTTC.